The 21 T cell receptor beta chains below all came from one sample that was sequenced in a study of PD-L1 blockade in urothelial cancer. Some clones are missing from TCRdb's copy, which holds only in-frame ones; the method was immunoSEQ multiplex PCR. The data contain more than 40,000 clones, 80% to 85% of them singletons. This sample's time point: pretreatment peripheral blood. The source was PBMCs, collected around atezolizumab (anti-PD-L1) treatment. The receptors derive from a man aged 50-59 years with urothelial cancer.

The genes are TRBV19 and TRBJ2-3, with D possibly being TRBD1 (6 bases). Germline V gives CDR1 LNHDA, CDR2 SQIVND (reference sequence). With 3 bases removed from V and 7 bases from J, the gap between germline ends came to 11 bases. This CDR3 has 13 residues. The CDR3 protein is CASSMPGTYTQYF. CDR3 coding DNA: TGTGCCAGTAGTATGCCCGGGACATATACGCAGTATTTT.

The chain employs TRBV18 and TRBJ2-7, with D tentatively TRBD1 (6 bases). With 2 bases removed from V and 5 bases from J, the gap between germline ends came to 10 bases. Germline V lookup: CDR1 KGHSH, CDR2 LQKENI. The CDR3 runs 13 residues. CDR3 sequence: CASSPSRDNEQYV. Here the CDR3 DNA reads TGTGCCAGCTCACCAAGCAGGGACAACGAGCAGTACGTC.

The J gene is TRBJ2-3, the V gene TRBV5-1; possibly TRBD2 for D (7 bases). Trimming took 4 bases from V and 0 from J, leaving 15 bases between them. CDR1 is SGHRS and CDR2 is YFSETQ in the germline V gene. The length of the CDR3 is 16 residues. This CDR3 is CASSPEGGGSTDTQYF. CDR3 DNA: TGCGCCAGCAGCCCCGAGGGGGGGGGTAGCACAGATACGCAGTATTTT.

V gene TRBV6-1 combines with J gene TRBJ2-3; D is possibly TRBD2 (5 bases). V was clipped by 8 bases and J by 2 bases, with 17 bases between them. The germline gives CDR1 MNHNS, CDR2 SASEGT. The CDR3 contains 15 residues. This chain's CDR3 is CASLRGRAPTDTQYF. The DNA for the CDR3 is TGTGCCAGCCTGCGAGGGCGGGCCCCCACAGATACGCAGTATTTT.

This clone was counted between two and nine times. DNA of the CDR3: TGTGCCAGCAGCCAGCAGGGGGAGCTGTTTTTT. Its translation is CASSQQGELFF. V is TRBV14 and J is TRBJ2-2; no reliable D call. This CDR3 region has 11 residues. Germline CDR1 reads SGHDN; CDR2 reads FVKESK. V lost 3 bases to trimming and J lost 8 bases, with 4 bases between them.

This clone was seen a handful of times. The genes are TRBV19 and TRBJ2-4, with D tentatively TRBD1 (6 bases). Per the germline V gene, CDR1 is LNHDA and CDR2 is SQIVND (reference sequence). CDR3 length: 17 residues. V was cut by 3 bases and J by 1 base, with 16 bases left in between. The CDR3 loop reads CASSMLRGRGAKNIQYF. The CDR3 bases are TGTGCCAGTAGTATGCTCCGGGGCAGGGGTGCCAAAAACATTCAGTACTTC.

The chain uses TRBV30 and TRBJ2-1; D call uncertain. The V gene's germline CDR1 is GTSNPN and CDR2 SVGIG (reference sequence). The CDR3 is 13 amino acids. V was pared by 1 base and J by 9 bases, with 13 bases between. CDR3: CAWSDENHIEQFF. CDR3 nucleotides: TGTGCCTGGAGTGACGAGAATCATATTGAGCAGTTCTTC.

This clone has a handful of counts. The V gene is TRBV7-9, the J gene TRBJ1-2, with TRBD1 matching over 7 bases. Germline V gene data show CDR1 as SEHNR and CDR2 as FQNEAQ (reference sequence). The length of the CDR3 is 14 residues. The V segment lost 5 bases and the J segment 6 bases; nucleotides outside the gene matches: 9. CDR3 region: CASSPGQVRDGYTF. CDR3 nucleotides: TGTGCCAGCAGCCCAGGACAGGTGCGGGATGGCTACACCTTC.

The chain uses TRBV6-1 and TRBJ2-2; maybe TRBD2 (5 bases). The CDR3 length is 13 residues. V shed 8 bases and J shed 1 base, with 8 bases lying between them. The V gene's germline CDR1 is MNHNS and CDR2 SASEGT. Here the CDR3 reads CASRTVNTGELFF. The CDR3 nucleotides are TGTGCCAGCCGGACTGTGAACACCGGGGAGCTGTTTTTT.

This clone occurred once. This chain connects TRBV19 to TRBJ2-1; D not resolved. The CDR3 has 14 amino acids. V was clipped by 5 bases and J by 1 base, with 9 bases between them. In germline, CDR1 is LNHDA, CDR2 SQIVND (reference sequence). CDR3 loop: CASSRSSSYNEQFF. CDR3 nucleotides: TGTGCCAGTAGTCGGTCATCGTCCTACAATGAGCAGTTCTTC.

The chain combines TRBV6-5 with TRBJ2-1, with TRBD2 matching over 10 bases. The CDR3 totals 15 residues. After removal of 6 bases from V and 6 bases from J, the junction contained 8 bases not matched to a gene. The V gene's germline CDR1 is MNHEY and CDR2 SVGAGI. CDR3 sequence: CASRGLALTGNEQFF. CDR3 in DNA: TGTGCCAGCAGGGGACTAGCGTTAACAGGCAATGAGCAGTTCTTC.

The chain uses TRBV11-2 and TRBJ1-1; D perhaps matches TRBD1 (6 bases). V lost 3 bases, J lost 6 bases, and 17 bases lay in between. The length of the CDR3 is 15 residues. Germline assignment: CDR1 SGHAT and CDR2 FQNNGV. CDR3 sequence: CASSLTGQFYSEAFF. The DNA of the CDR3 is TGTGCCAGCAGCTTGACAGGCCAATTCTATTCTGAAGCTTTCTTT.

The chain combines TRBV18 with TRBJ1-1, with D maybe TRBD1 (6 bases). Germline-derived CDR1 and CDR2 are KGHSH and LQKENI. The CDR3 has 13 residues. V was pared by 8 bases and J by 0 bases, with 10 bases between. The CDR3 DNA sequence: TGTGCCAGCACGTCAGGGGTGAACACTGAAGCTTTCTTT. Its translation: CASTSGVNTEAFF.

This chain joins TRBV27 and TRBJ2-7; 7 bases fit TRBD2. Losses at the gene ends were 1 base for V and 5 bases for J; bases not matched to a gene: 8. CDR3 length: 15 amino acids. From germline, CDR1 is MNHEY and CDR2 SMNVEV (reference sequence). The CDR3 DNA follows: TGTGCCAGCAGTTTATTAGACGGGACTATCAACGAGCAGTACTTC. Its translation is CASSLLDGTINEQYF.

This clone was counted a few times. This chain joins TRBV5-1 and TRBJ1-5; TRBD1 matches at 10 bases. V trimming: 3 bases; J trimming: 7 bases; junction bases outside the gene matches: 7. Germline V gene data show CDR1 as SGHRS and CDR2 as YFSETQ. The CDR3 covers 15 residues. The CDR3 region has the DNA TGCGCCAGCAGCTCGGGTGGACAGGGGGAACAGCCCCAGCATTTT. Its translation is CASSSGGQGEQPQHF.

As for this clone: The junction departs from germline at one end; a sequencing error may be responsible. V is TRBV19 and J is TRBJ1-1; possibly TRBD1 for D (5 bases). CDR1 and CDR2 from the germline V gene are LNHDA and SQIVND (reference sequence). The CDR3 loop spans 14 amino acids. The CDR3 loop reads CASIAIGGNAEAFF. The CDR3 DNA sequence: TGTGCCAGTATCGCCATCGGGGGGAACGCTGAAGCTTTCTTT.

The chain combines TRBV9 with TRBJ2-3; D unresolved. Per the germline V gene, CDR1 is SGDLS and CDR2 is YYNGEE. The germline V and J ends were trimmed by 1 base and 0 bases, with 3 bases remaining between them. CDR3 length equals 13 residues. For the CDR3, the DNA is TGTGCCAGCAGCGTAACTAGCACAGATACGCAGTATTTT. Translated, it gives CASSVTSTDTQYF.

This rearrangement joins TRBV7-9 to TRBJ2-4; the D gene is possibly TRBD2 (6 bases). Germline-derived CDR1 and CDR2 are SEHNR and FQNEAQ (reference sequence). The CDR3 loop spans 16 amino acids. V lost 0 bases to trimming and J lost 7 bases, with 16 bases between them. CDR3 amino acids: CASSLAAPSGRNIQYF. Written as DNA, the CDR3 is TGTGCCAGCAGCTTAGCCGCCCCCTCGGGGAGGAACATTCAGTACTTC.

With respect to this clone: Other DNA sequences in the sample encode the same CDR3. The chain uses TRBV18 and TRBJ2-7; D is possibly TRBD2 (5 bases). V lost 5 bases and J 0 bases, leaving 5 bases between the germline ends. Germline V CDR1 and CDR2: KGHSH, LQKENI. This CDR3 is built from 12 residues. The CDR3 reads CASSGSSYEQYV. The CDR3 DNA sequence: TGTGCCAGCTCAGGGAGCTCCTACGAGCAGTACGTC.

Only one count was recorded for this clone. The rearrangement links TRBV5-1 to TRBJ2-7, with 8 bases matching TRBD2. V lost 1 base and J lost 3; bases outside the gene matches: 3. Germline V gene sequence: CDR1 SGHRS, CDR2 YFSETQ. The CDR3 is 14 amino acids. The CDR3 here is CASSLQAGVYEQYF. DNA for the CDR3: TGCGCCAGCAGCTTGCAAGCGGGAGTCTACGAGCAGTACTTC.

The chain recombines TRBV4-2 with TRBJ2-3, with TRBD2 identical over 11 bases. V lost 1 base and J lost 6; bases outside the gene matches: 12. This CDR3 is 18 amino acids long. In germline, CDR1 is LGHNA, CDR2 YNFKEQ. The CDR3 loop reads CASSQGVAGGGAKDTQYF. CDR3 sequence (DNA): TGTGCCAGCAGCCAAGGAGTAGCGGGAGGGGGGGCCAAGGATACGCAGTATTTT.